Below, 19 T cell receptor beta chains from the same sample are listed, as sequenced in a study of T-cell reconstitution after alpha-beta-depleted transplantation in children. The TCRbeta library incorporated unique molecular identifiers. TCRdb redid the calling of the PCR reads with MiXCR, one entry per CDR3 protein. The sample has around 580,000 distinct CDR3 sequences, 25% to 30% seen once. Sequencing was performed on PBMCs, taken before TCRalphabeta/CD19-depleted stem cell transplant. These receptors originate from a boy under two years old with Wiskott-Aldrich syndrome, due to receive a stem cell transplant.

This clonotype was detected a few times. The chain uses TRBV5-1 and TRBJ1-6; 8 bases map to TRBD1. Germline CDR1 is SGHRS and CDR2 is YFSETQ. The CDR3 is made up of 17 amino acids. The trim removed 4 bases at V and 7 bases at J, leaving 13 bases unmatched. The CDR3: CASSQGGRTGRNSPLHF. The CDR3 DNA reads as TGCGCCAGCAGCCAGGGGGGCCGGACAGGGAGGAATTCACCCCTCCACTTT.

This clonotype turned up a few times. The CDR3 DNA sequence: TGCGCCAGCAGACCCGGGACGAAAGAACCCCTCCACTTT. Its translation: CASRPGTKEPLHF. This rearrangement joins TRBV5-1 to TRBJ1-6; TRBD1 is a possible D gene (5 bases). From germline, CDR1 is SGHRS and CDR2 YFSETQ. V dropped 5 bases and J dropped 12 bases, with 15 bases sitting between them. The CDR3 has 13 amino acids.

The chain carries TRBV12-3 or TRBV12-4 and TRBJ2-7; 9 bases agree with TRBD2. V was clipped by 6 bases and J by 5 bases; unmatched bases: 20. CDR3 length equals 18 residues. CDR3 in amino acids: CASSQIRRAGLAPDEQYF. The CDR3 nucleotides read TGTGCCAGCAGCCAAATTCGCCGTGCTGGACTAGCGCCGGACGAGCAGTACTTC.

The rearrangement joins TRBV7-2 to TRBJ2-1; TRBD2 agrees at 7 bases. The germline gives CDR1 SGHTA, CDR2 FQGNSA. Unmatched junction bases numbered 7, after V lost 6 bases and J lost 8 bases. The CDR3 has 13 amino acids. This CDR3 is CASSQLATDEQFF. The CDR3 region has the DNA TGTGCCAGCAGTCAACTAGCGACCGATGAGCAGTTCTTC. Using reference TRBV7-2 and TRBJ2-1 for the parts outside the CDR3, the full variable domain is GAGVSQSPSNKVTEKGKDVELRCDPISGHTALYWYRQSLGQGLEFLIYFQGNSAPDKSGLPSDRFSAERTGGSVSTLTIQRTQQEDSAVYLCASSQLATDEQFFGPGTRLTVL.

This clonotype was recorded a few times. The V gene is TRBV4-2, the J gene TRBJ2-1, with 9 bases lining up with TRBD2. CDR1 is LGHNA and CDR2 is YNFKEQ in the germline V gene. The CDR3 length is 16 residues. V shed 0 bases, J shed 2 bases, and the junction held 2 bases outside the gene matches. The CDR3 protein is CASSQDGGRAYNEQFF. The CDR3 nucleotides are TGTGCCAGCAGCCAAGACGGCGGGAGGGCCTACAATGAGCAGTTCTTC.

This clonotype showed up just a few times. The chain couples TRBV3-1 to TRBJ2-1; the match to TRBD2 covers 10 bases. The CDR3 is 14 residues long. The germline V gene has CDR1 LGHDT and CDR2 YNNKEL (reference sequence). The J segment lost 9 bases and the V segment lost 5 bases, leaving 7 bases of the junction unmatched. The CDR3 loop reads CASSWLAGAVEQFF. The CDR3, as DNA: TGTGCCAGCAGCTGGCTAGCGGGAGCGGTTGAGCAGTTCTTC.

The V gene is TRBV9, the J gene TRBJ2-1; 8 bases are shared with TRBD2. CDR3 length equals 14 residues. CDR1 is SGDLS and CDR2 is YYNGEE in the germline V gene. V was pared by 0 bases and J by 8 bases, with 4 bases of the junction left unmatched. CDR3 amino acids: CASSVGTSFYEQFF. CDR3 nucleotide sequence: TGTGCCAGCAGCGTAGGGACTAGCTTTTATGAGCAGTTCTTC.

This clonotype was seen a few times. V gene TRBV7-2 combines with J gene TRBJ2-7; no reliable D call. Trimming shortened V by 5 bases and J by 3 bases, and 11 bases separated the two germline ends. This CDR3 has 13 amino acids. Germline V gives CDR1 SGHTA, CDR2 FQGNSA. The CDR3 DNA follows: TGTGCCAGCAGCATACGCCAATACTACGAGCAGTACTTC. Encoded protein: CASSIRQYYEQYF.

The CDR3 region is CASCLGQGALETQYF. In DNA, the CDR3 is TGTGCCAGCTGCCTCGGACAGGGGGCTCTTGAGACCCAGTACTTC. The genes are TRBV3-1 and TRBJ2-5; TRBD1 agrees at 11 bases. This CDR3 is built from 15 residues. With V trimmed by 8 bases and J by 5 bases, 10 bases remained unmatched. Germline V gene data show CDR1 as LGHDT and CDR2 as YNNKEL (reference sequence).

For the CDR3, the DNA is TGCGCCAGCAGCTCGACAGGCGTCTACAATGAGCAGTTCTTC. Protein sequence: CASSSTGVYNEQFF. V is TRBV5-1 and J is TRBJ2-1; D may be TRBD1 (6 bases). Trimming took off 3 bases at V and 3 bases at J, with 10 bases between the two ends. Germline V gene sequence: CDR1 SGHRS, CDR2 YFSETQ. This CDR3 comprises 14 residues.

V is TRBV24-1 and J is TRBJ2-1, with 12 positions matching TRBD2. The CDR3 sequence is 15 residues long. Germline V gene data show CDR1 as KGHDR and CDR2 as SFDVKD. The ends lost 7 bases at V and 8 bases at J; junction bases unmatched: 8. The CDR3 sequence: CATRKTSGRGDEQFF. The CDR3 nucleotides are TGTGCCACCAGGAAGACTAGCGGGAGAGGGGATGAGCAGTTCTTC.

V usage is TRBV27 and J usage is TRBJ1-6; D remains ambiguous. This CDR3 is 15 amino acids long. The V and J ends lost 5 bases and 0 bases respectively, with 8 bases between them. Germline lookup yields CDR1 MNHEY and CDR2 SMNVEV (reference sequence). The CDR3 DNA follows: TGTGCCAGCAGTCTCAAGAGCTCCTATAATTCACCCCTCCACTTT. It encodes CASSLKSSYNSPLHF.

The chain combines TRBV27 with TRBJ1-6; possibly TRBD1 for D (5 bases). Germline-derived CDR1 and CDR2 are MNHEY and SMNVEV (reference sequence). Trimming removed 5 bases from V and 7 bases from J, with 12 bases in between. The CDR3 contains 14 residues. CDR3 in DNA: TGTGCCAGCAGTATGGGACGGTCAAATTCACCCCTCCACTTT. Amino acid sequence: CASSMGRSNSPLHF.

V and J are TRBV3-1 and TRBJ2-1; D is undetermined. V lost 5 bases and J 8 bases, leaving 19 bases between the germline ends. CDR3 length: 15 amino acids. The germline gives CDR1 LGHDT, CDR2 YNNKEL (reference sequence). The CDR3 sequence is CASSLDGVPLDEQFF. The CDR3 nucleotides are TGTGCCAGCAGCTTAGACGGCGTGCCTCTGGATGAGCAGTTCTTC.

This clonotype was seen a handful of times. This chain uses TRBV5-8 with TRBJ1-4, with TRBD1 identical over 11 bases. The CDR3 sequence is 16 residues long. With 7 bases clipped from V and 6 bases from J, the junction kept 11 bases outside the gene matches. Germline loops: CDR1 SGHTS, CDR2 YDEGEE. CDR3 amino acids: CASGTGTGGRYEKLFF. CDR3 DNA sequence: TGTGCCAGCGGGACCGGGACAGGGGGGCGTTATGAAAAACTGTTTTTT.

V and J are TRBV29-1 and TRBJ1-1; the D gene is possibly TRBD1 (6 bases). CDR3 size: 11 residues. Trimming took 4 bases from V and 7 from J, leaving 10 bases between them. Germline CDR1 reads SQVTM; CDR2 reads ANQGSEA. The CDR3 coding sequence is TGCAGCGTTGCCAGGGGATATGAAGCTTTCTTT. This translates into CSVARGYEAFF. The whole variable domain, remainder taken from reference TRBV29-1 and TRBJ1-1, is SAVISQKPSRDICQRGTSLTIQCQVDSQVTMMFWYRQQPGQSLTLIATANQGSEATYESGFVIDKFPISRPNLTFSTLTVSNMSPEDSSIYLCSVARGYEAFFGQGTRLTVV.

This clonotype was counted a few times. The chain recombines TRBV5-1 with TRBJ1-5; D gene ambiguous. CDR3 size: 14 residues. Germline V CDR1 and CDR2: SGHRS, YFSETQ. Trimming shortened V by 3 bases and J by 7 bases, and 14 bases separated the two germline ends. The CDR3, as DNA: TGCGCCAGCAGCTGGGATGGGATGGGCCAGCCCCAGCATTTT. This encodes CASSWDGMGQPQHF.

This chain connects TRBV29-1 to TRBJ2-7, with a tentative D call TRBD1 (5 bases). Trimming stripped 4 bases from V and 1 base from J, with 11 bases between. The germline gives CDR1 SQVTM, CDR2 ANQGSEA. The CDR3 has 13 amino acids. CDR3 coding DNA: TGCAGCGTTGTAATAGGGGCTTCCTACGAGCAGTACTTC. It codes for CSVVIGASYEQYF.

This clonotype has just a few counts. The chain links TRBV21-1 to TRBJ1-5; TRBD1, as called in the table, went unchecked against the DNA. TRBV21-1 is shown as a pseudogene. The CDR3 consists of 14 residues. CDR3 residues: CASSGDRSNQPQHF. CDR3 DNA sequence: TGTGCCAGCAGCGGCGACAGGAGCAATCAGCCCCAGCATTTT.